This T cell receptor (beta chain) was documented in a study of cytomegalovirus exposure and HLA in healthy donors. Germline CDR1 and CDR2: SGHRS and YFSETQ. This CDR3 spans 17 amino acids. Trimming removed 4 bases from V and 2 bases from J; junction bases left unmatched: 5. Data came from immunoSEQ multiplex PCR; TCRdb stores just in-frame clones and leaves some out. The table shows 250,000 to 300,000 clones, with 65% to 90% occurring only once. This clonotype was sampled from a woman in her late teens or twenties in good health and CMV-seronegative. The sequenced sample consisted of PBMCs. J is TRBJ2-3 and V is TRBV5-1, with TRBD2 identical over 15 bases. The CDR3 spells CASSPGLAGGPTDTQYF. In DNA form, the CDR3 reads TGCGCCAGCAGCCCGGGACTAGCGGGAGGCCCCACAGATACGCAGTATTTT.